This TCR beta chain was captured in a study of cytomegalovirus exposure and HLA in healthy donors. Study findings and constraints: In a later analysis, across HLA loci, associated TCR counts were highest for DRB1, lowest for HLA-C. Near-uniform donor sequencing depth was presumed by presence/absence analyses. In vitro data verified a few CMV-associated chains as specific for CMV antigens.

60 Vbeta and 13 Jbeta primers were used in PCR. Data came from immunoSEQ multiplex PCR; TCRdb stores just in-frame clones and leaves some out. Of some 120,000 clones listed, about 79% were seen once; the top ten hold 3% to 3.5%. As to this clone: Its specificity is not known.

The TCR was taken from a woman in her forties or fifties in good health and CMV-seronegative. The sample was PBMCs.

The DNA of the CDR3 is TGTGCCAGCAGTTACCCAGGGGAGGGGGGCGAGCAGTACTTC. This translates into CASSYPGEGGEQYF. The V and J genes are TRBV6-6 and TRBJ2-5; possibly TRBD2 for D (7 bases). The J call is uncertain, as TRBJ2-7 better fits the DNA end. The CDR3 sequence is 14 residues long. Germline loops: CDR1 MNHNY, CDR2 SVGAGI (reference sequence).